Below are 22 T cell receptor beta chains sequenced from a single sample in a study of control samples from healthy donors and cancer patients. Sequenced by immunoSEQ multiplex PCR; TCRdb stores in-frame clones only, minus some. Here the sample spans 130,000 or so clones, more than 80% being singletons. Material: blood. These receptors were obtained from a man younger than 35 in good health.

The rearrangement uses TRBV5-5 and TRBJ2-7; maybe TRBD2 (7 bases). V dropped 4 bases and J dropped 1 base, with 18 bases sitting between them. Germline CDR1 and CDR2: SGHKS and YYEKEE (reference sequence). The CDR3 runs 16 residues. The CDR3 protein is CASSLRAGASSYEQYF. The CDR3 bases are TGTGCCAGCAGCCTAAGGGCGGGGGCCTCTTCCTACGAGCAGTACTTC.

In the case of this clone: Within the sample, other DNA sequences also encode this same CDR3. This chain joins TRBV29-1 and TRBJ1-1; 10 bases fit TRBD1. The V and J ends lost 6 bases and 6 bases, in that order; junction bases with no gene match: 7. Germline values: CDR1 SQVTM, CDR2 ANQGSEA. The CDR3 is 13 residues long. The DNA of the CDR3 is TGCAGCGTGGGGGGGGACAGGGGCTCTGAAGCTTTCTTT. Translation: CSVGGDRGSEAFF.

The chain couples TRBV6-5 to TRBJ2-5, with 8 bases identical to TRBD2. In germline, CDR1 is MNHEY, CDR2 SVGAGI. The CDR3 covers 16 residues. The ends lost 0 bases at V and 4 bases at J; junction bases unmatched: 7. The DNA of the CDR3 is TGTGCCAGCAGTTACTCGACGGGGGGGGCTGCAGAGACCCAGTACTTC. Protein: CASSYSTGGAAETQYF.

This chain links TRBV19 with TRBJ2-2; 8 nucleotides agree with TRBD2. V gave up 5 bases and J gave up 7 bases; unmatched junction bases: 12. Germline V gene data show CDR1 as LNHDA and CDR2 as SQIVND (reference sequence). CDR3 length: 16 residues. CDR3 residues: CASSSSPGGRSGELFF. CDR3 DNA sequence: TGTGCCAGTAGTTCCTCCCCGGGGGGGCGTAGCGGGGAGCTGTTTTTT. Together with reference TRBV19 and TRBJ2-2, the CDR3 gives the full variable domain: DGGITQSPKYLFRKEGQNVTLSCEQNLNHDAMYWYRQDPGQGLRLIYYSQIVNDFQKGDIAEGYSVSREKKESFPLTVTSAQKNPTAFYLCASSSSPGGRSGELFFGEGSRLTVL.

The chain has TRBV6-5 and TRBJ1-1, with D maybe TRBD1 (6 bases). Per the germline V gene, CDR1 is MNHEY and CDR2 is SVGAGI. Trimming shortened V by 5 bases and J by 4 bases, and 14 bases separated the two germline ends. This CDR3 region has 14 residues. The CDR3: CASSKLDRSTEAFF. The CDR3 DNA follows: TGTGCCAGCAGTAAACTTGACAGGTCCACTGAAGCTTTCTTT.

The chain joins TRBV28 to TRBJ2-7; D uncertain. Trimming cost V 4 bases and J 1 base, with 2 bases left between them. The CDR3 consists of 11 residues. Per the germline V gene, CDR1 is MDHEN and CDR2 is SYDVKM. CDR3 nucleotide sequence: TGTGCCAGCAGTTGGTCCTACGAGCAGTACTTC. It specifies CASSWSYEQYF. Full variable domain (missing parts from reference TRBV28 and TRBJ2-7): DVKVTQSSRYLVKRTGEKVFLECVQDMDHENMFWYRQDPGLGLRLIYFSYDVKMKEKGDIPEGYSVSREKKERFSLILESASTNQTSMYLCASSWSYEQYFGPGTRLTVT.

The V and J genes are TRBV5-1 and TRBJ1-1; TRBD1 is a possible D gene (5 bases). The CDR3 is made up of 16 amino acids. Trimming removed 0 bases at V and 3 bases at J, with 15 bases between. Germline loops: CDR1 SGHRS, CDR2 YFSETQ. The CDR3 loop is CASSLGGRALDTEAFF. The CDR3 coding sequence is TGCGCCAGCAGCTTGGGGGGCAGGGCTCTTGACACTGAAGCTTTCTTT.

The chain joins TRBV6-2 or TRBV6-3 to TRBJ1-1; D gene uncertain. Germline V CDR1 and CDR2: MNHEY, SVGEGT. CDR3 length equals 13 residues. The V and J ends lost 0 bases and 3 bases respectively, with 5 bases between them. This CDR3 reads CASSYSGYTEAFF. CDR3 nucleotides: TGTGCCAGCAGTTACTCGGGCTACACTGAAGCTTTCTTT.

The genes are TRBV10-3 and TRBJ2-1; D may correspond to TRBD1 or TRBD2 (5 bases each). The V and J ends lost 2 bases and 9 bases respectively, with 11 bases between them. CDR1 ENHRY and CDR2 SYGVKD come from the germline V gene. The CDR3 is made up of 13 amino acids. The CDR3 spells CAISEGTSGEQFF. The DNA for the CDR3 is TGTGCCATCAGTGAGGGGACGAGCGGTGAGCAGTTCTTC.

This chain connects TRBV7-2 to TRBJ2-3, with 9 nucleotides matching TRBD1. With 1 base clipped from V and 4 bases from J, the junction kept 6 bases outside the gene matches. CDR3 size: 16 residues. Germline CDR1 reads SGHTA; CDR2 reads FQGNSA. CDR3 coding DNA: TGTGCCAGCAGCTTAGACGGACAGGGGAGCTCAGATACGCAGTATTTT. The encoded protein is CASSLDGQGSSDTQYF.

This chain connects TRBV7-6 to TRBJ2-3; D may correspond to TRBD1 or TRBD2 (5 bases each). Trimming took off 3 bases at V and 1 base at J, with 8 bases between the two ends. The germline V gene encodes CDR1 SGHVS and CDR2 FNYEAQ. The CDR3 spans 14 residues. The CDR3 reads CASSFGGGTDTQYF. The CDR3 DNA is TGTGCCAGCAGCTTTGGGGGAGGCACAGATACGCAGTATTTT.

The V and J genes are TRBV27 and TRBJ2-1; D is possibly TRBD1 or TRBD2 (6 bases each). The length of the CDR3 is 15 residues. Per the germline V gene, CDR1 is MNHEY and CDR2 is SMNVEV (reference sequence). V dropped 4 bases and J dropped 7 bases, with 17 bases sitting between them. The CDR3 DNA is TGTGCCAGCAGTTCCTACAGGGAGGTCGAGAATGAGCAGTTCTTC. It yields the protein CASSSYREVENEQFF.

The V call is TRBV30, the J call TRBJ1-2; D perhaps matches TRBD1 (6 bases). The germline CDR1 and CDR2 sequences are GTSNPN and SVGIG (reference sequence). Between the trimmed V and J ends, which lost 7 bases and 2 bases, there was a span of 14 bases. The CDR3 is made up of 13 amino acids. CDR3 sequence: CAYGDKPNYGYTF. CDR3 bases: TGTGCCTATGGGGACAAGCCCAACTATGGCTACACCTTC.

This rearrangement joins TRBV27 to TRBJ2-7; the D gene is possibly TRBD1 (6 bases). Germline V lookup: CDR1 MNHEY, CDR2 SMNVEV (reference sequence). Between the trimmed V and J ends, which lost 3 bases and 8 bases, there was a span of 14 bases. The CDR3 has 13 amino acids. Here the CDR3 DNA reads TGTGCCAGCAGTTTCGGGACAACCTCAAAGCAGTACTTC. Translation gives CASSFGTTSKQYF.

The CDR3 sequence: CSVVFSEAFF. In DNA, the CDR3 is TGCAGCGTTGTTTTCTCTGAAGCTTTCTTT. The rearrangement links TRBV29-1 to TRBJ1-1, with D uncertain. CDR1 SQVTM and CDR2 ANQGSEA come from the germline V gene. The length of the CDR3 is 10 residues. V gave up 4 bases and J gave up 6 bases, with 6 bases separating them.

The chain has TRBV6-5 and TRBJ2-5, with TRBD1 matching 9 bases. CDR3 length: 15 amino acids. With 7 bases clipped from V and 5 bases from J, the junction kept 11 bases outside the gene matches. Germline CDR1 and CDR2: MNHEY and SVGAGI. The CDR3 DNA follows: TGTGCCAGCAAGAACAGGGGGCCGGCGGTGGAGACCCAGTACTTC. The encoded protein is CASKNRGPAVETQYF.

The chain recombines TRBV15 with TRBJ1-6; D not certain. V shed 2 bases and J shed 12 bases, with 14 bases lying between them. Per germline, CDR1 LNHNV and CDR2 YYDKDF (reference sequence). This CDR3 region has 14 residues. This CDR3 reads CATSRLDWTGPLHF. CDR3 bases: TGTGCCACCAGCAGACTAGACTGGACGGGACCCCTCCACTTT.

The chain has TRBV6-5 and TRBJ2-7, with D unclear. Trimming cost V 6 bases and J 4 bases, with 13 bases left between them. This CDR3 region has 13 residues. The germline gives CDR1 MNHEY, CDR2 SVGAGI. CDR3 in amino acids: CASRPSPYYEQYF. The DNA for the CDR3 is TGTGCCAGCAGGCCCAGCCCCTATTACGAGCAGTACTTC.

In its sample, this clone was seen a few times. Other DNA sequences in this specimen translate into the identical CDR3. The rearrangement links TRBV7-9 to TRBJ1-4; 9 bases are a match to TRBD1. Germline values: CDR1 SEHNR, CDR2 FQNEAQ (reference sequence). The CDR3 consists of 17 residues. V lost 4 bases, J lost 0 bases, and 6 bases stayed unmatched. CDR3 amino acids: CASSSGQGQTTNEKLFF. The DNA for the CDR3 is TGTGCCAGCAGCTCAGGACAGGGGCAAACAACTAATGAAAAACTGTTTTTT.

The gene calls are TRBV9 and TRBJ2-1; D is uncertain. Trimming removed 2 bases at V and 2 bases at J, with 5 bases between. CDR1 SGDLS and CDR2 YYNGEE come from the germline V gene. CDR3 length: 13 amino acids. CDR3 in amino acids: CASSVIPYNEQFF. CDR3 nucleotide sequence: TGTGCCAGCAGCGTTATACCCTACAATGAGCAGTTCTTC. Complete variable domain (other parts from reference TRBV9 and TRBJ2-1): DSGVTQTPKHLITATGQRVTLRCSPRSGDLSVYWYQQSLDQGLQFLIQYYNGEERAKGNILERFSAQQFPDLHSELNLSSLELGDSALYFCASSVIPYNEQFFGPGTRLTVL.

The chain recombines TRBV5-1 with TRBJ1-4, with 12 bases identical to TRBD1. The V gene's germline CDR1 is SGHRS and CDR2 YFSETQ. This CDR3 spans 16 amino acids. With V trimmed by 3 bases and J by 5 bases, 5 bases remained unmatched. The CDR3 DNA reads TGCGCCAGCAGCTGGGGACAGGGGGCTGTAAATGAAAAACTGTTTTTT. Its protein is CASSWGQGAVNEKLFF.

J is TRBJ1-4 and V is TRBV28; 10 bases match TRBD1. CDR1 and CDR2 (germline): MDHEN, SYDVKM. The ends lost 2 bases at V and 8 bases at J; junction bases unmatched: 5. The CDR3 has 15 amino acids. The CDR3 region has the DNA TGTGCCAGCAGTTTAGGGGACAGGGGATGGGAAAAACTGTTTTTT. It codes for CASSLGDRGWEKLFF.